The clone carrying this T cell receptor beta chain has only a few counts. Its antigen is currently unknown. The data were taken from a study of immune heterogeneity within non-small cell lung tumors. About the study: Tumors were classified as 4 squamous cell carcinomas, more than 9 non-squamous carcinomas and 1 not otherwise specified.

Trimming stripped 1 base from V and 6 bases from J, with 2 bases between. CDR3 size: 11 residues. Germline V gives CDR1 SGHNT, CDR2 YENEEA. The study, taken as a whole, reports: Multiple tumor sites within a patient showed recurrence of identical dominant CDR3 beta clonotypes; site-unique high-frequency clones were present as well. Although only moderate, the correlation of local T-cell clonality with local tumor mutational burden was significant (R roughly 0.35).

Bulk tumor gDNA, 550 to 750 ng per sample, served as the TCR template. During surgery, each primary tumor gave multiple biopsies spaced as far apart as possible. Curative surgical treatment was performed in patients who had newly diagnosed, untreated non-small cell lung cancer. It was newly diagnosed non-small cell lung cancer patients having surgery with curative intent who served as donors. Amplification of TCR beta CDR3 was performed by multiplex PCR with 32 V and 13 J primers. TCRdb independently ran MiXCR on the multiplex PCR reads; one entry per CDR3 protein. The sample lists around 1,200 distinct CDR3 sequences; about 48% were seen once.

This chain links TRBV11-3 with TRBJ2-3, with D hard to call. The TCR comes from a man in his fifties or sixties with non-small cell lung cancer. Sequencing was carried out using lung tumor tissue. The CDR3 spells CASSLGDTQYF. In nucleotides, the CDR3 is TGTGCCAGCAGCTTAGGCGATACGCAGTATTTT. The full variable domain, completed using reference TRBV11-3 and TRBJ2-3, is EAGVVQSPRYKIIEKKQPVAFWCNPISGHNTLYWYLQNLGQGPELLIRYENEEAVDDSQLPKDRFSAERLKGVDSTLKIQPAELGDSAVYLCASSLGDTQYFGPGTRLTVL.